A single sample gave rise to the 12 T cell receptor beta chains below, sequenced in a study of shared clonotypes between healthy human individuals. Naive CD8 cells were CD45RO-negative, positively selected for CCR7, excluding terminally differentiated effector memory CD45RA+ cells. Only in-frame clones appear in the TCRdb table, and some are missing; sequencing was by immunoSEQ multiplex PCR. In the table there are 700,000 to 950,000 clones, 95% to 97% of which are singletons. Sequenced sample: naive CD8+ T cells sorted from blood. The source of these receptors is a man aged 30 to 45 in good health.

Here the CDR3 reads CASSLQGTEPQHF. In DNA form, the CDR3 reads TGTGCCAGCAGCCTCCAGGGGACGGAGCCCCAGCATTTT. This chain uses TRBV5-4 with TRBJ1-5; perhaps TRBD1 as D (6 bases). Germline loops: CDR1 SGHNT, CDR2 YYREEE (reference sequence). This CDR3 has 13 amino acids. Trimming removed 4 bases at V and 8 bases at J, with 13 bases between.

For the CDR3, the DNA is TGTGCCAGCAACGGCAGGATGAACACTGAAGCTTTCTTT. Protein: CASNGRMNTEAFF. This sequence joins TRBV6-1 and TRBJ1-1; D is undetermined. Trimming stripped 7 bases from V and 0 bases from J, with 9 bases between. Germline V CDR1 and CDR2: MNHNS, SASEGT. The CDR3 consists of 13 residues.

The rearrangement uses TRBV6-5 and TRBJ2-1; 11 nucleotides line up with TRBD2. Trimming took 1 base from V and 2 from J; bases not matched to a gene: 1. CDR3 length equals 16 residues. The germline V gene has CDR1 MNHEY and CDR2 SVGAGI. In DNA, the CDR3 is TGTGCCAGCAGTTACTTAGCGGGAGGGGCCTACAATGAGCAGTTCTTC. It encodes CASSYLAGGAYNEQFF.

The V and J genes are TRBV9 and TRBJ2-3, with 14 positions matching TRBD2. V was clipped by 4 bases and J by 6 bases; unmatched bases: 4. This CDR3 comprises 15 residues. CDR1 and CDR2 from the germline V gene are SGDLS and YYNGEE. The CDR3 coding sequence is TGTGCCAGCAGCTCGGGACTAGCGGGAGTGGATACGCAGTATTTT. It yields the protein CASSSGLAGVDTQYF.

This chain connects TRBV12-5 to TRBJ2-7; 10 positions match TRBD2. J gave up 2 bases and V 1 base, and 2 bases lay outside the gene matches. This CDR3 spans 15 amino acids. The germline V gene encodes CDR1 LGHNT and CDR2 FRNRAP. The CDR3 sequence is CASGLEREGPYEQYF. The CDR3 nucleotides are TGTGCTAGTGGTTTGGAGCGGGAGGGCCCCTACGAGCAGTACTTC.

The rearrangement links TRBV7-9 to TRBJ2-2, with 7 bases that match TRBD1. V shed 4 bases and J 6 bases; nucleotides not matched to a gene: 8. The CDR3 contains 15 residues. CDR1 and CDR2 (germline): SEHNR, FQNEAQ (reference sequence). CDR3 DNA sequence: TGTGCCAGCAGCTCAGACAGGGCTAGGCCCGGGGAGCTGTTTTTT. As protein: CASSSDRARPGELFF.

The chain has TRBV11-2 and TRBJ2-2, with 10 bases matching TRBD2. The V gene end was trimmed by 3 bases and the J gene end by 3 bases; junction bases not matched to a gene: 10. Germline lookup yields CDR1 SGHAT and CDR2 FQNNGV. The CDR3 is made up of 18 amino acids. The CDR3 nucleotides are TGTGCCAGCAGCTTTATGGTAGCGGGGGGCCTTGACACCGGGGAGCTGTTTTTT. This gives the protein CASSFMVAGGLDTGELFF.

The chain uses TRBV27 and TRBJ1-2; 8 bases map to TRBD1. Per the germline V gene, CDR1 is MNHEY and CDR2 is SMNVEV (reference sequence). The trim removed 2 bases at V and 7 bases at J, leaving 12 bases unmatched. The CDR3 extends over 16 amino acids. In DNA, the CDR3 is TGTGCCAGCAGTTTAGAGGGGACAGGTCCCCTTTTTGGCTACACCTTC. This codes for CASSLEGTGPLFGYTF.

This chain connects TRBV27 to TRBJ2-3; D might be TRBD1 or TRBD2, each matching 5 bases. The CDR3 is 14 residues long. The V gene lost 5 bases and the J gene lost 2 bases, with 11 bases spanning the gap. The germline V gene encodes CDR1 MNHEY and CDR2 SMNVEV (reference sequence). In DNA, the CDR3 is TGTGCCAGCAGTCAACCGGGACCCACAGATACGCAGTATTTT. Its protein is CASSQPGPTDTQYF.

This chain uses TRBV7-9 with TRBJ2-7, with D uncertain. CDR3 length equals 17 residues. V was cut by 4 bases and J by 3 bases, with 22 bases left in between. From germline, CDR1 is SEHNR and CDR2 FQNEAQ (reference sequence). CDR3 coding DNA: TGTGCCAGCAGCTCCTCCGACTTGCAATTCACCCTCTACGAGCAGTACTTC. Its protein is CASSSSDLQFTLYEQYF.

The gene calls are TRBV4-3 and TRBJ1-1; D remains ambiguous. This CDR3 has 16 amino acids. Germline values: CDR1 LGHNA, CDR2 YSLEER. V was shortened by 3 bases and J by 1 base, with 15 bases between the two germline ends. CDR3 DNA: TGCGCCAGCAGCCAGGCAATGGCGCAGGCGAACACTGAAGCTTTCTTT. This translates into CASSQAMAQANTEAFF.

The CDR3 is CASSFGTRGTDTQYF. The CDR3 DNA reads as TGTGCCAGCAGCTTCGGCACACGAGGTACAGATACGCAGTATTTT. The rearrangement uses TRBV7-3 and TRBJ2-3; D unresolved. V was trimmed by 3 bases and J by 3 bases, leaving 13 bases between them. The CDR3 has 15 amino acids. CDR1 is SGHTA, CDR2 FQGTGA, per germline.